A single sample gave rise to the 12 T cell receptor beta chains below, sequenced in a study of blood T cell repertoires in COVID-19. Only in-frame clones appear in the TCRdb table, and some are missing; sequencing was by immunoSEQ multiplex PCR. The table has a few hundred thousand clones, about nine tenths seen once. Specimen: peripheral blood. The receptors were gathered from a man aged 18 to 30 with active or convalescent COVID-19.

The chain uses TRBV6-5 and TRBJ2-7; 9 bases are a match to TRBD1. The CDR3 runs 14 residues. The J segment lost 5 bases and the V segment lost 0 bases, leaving 2 bases of the junction unmatched. In germline, CDR1 is MNHEY, CDR2 SVGAGI. The CDR3 nucleotides are TGTGCCAGCAGTTACTCGGGGACAGGGAACGAGCAGTACTTC. As protein: CASSYSGTGNEQYF.

CDR3 residues: CASSFFSRNTEAFF. For the CDR3, the DNA is TGTGCCAGCAGCTTCTTTTCCAGGAACACTGAAGCTTTCTTT. This chain connects TRBV7-9 to TRBJ1-1; D is unresolved. Germline CDR1 and CDR2: SEHNR and FQNEAQ (reference sequence). The CDR3 loop spans 14 amino acids. V was pared by 3 bases and J by 1 base, with 9 bases between.

The chain recombines TRBV6-5 with TRBJ2-1; a weak D match, TRBD2 (7 bases). CDR3 length equals 14 residues. The germline V gene has CDR1 MNHEY and CDR2 SVGAGI. V lost 8 bases to trimming and J lost 2 bases, with 13 bases between them. CDR3 region: CASPREGAYNEQFF. Written as DNA, the CDR3 is TGTGCCAGCCCCAGGGAGGGGGCCTACAATGAGCAGTTCTTC.

This clone showed up just once. The chain carries TRBV19 and TRBJ1-5, with a possible D match to TRBD1 (6 bases). This CDR3 has 17 residues. Germline CDR1 and CDR2: LNHDA and SQIVND (reference sequence). The V and J ends lost 1 base and 3 bases respectively, with 16 bases between them. The CDR3 DNA reads as TGTGCCAGTAGTATAGGAGGGGGGGGCAGGGACAATCAGCCCCAGCATTTT. Protein sequence: CASSIGGGGRDNQPQHF.

This chain links TRBV9 with TRBJ2-1; 10 nucleotides agree with TRBD2. V was pared by 3 bases and J by 0 bases, with 15 bases of the junction left unmatched. This CDR3 is 20 amino acids long. Germline loops: CDR1 SGDLS, CDR2 YYNGEE. This CDR3 reads CASSARGRGLASSSYNEQFF. CDR3 nucleotides: TGTGCCAGCAGCGCAAGAGGACGGGGACTAGCGTCGAGCTCCTACAATGAGCAGTTCTTC. Full variable domain (remainder filled in from reference TRBV9 and TRBJ2-1): DSGVTQTPKHLITATGQRVTLRCSPRSGDLSVYWYQQSLDQGLQFLIQYYNGEERAKGNILERFSAQQFPDLHSELNLSSLELGDSALYFCASSARGRGLASSSYNEQFFGPGTRLTVL.

V gene TRBV7-9 combines with J gene TRBJ2-3, with D possibly being TRBD2 (6 bases). V lost 3 bases and J 2 bases, leaving 12 bases between the germline ends. The V gene's germline CDR1 is SEHNR and CDR2 FQNEAQ (reference sequence). The CDR3 contains 15 residues. The CDR3 here is CASSLGGDFTDTQYF. The CDR3 nucleotides read TGTGCCAGCAGCTTGGGGGGAGATTTCACAGATACGCAGTATTTT.

The chain joins TRBV5-1 to TRBJ2-1; 12 bases are shared with TRBD1. The CDR3 spans 16 residues. With V trimmed by 4 bases and J by 9 bases, 11 bases remained unmatched. CDR1 is SGHRS, CDR2 YFSETQ, per germline. The CDR3 DNA is TGCGCCAGCAGCCTCCCAGGGACAGGGGGCTCGGGTGAGCAGTTCTTC. Residues: CASSLPGTGGSGEQFF. Full variable domain (rest looked up from reference TRBV5-1 and TRBJ2-1): KAGVTQTPRYLIKTRGQQVTLSCSPISGHRSVSWYQQTPGQGLQFLFEYFSETQRNKGNFPGRFSGRQFSNSRSEMNVSTLELGDSALYLCASSLPGTGGSGEQFFGPGTRLTVL.

This clone showed up just once. The genes are TRBV9 and TRBJ1-1, with D unresolved. The germline CDR1 and CDR2 sequences are SGDLS and YYNGEE. The CDR3 sequence is 14 residues long. The V end lost 0 bases, the J end lost 0 bases, and 6 bases lay between the germline ends. CDR3 amino acids: CASSVGHLNTEAFF. CDR3 sequence (DNA): TGTGCCAGCAGCGTAGGGCATTTGAACACTGAAGCTTTCTTT.

J is TRBJ2-5 and V is TRBV9; possible D gene TRBD2, 6 bases. The CDR3 consists of 14 residues. V lost 4 bases and J lost 5, with 15 bases in between. Germline loops: CDR1 SGDLS, CDR2 YYNGEE. Here the CDR3 reads CASSTSPAGETQYF. The CDR3 DNA follows: TGTGCCAGCAGCACCTCACCCGCGGGGGAGACCCAGTACTTC.

This chain links TRBV15 with TRBJ1-5; possible D gene TRBD1, 6 bases. CDR1 LNHNV and CDR2 YYDKDF come from the germline V gene (reference sequence). The CDR3 loop spans 19 amino acids. V was pared by 5 bases and J by 2 bases, with 25 bases between. The CDR3 is CATSPGVLGGGLGNQPQHF. The CDR3 DNA reads TGTGCCACCAGCCCGGGAGTGTTAGGGGGGGGGCTCGGCAATCAGCCCCAGCATTTT.

The chain couples TRBV28 to TRBJ2-1; no clear D. With 2 bases removed from V and 4 bases from J, the gap between germline ends came to 6 bases. Looked up from germline, CDR1 is MDHEN and CDR2 is SYDVKM. This CDR3 is 13 amino acids long. The CDR3 nucleotides read TGTGCCAGCAGTTTACTAGGTTACAATGAGCAGTTCTTC. Protein sequence: CASSLLGYNEQFF.

This clone was seen just once. CDR3: CASSLRRGGSYNEQFF. CDR3 bases: TGTGCCAGCAGCTTGAGGAGAGGGGGCTCCTACAATGAGCAGTTCTTC. This chain links TRBV11-3 with TRBJ2-1, with a weak D call TRBD1 (6 bases). V lost 3 bases, J lost 0 bases, and 12 bases lay in between. The CDR3 is 16 residues long. Per germline, CDR1 SGHNT and CDR2 YENEEA.